Below, 23 T cell receptor beta chains from the same sample are listed, as sequenced in a study of beta chain features in type 1 diabetes. General study points: Shorter TCRB CDR3s, moderately but significantly so, marked every one of the four CD4+ subsets in Type 1 diabetes patients.

TCRB transcripts that were expressed got sequenced, as all of the isolated RNA had been reverse transcribed. Using immunoSEQ multiplex PCR, the repertoire was profiled, and TCRdb retains in-frame clones only, with some absent. This sample has 630,000 or so clones; about 14% occur once, and the top ten carry roughly 0.04%. Their target antigens are unknown. Sequenced sample: naive CD4+ T cells from blood. The receptors derive from a man aged 18 to 35 with type 1 diabetes.

This clone was seen more than once but under ten times. This rearrangement joins TRBV29-1 to TRBJ2-2; possible D gene TRBD1, 6 bases. V was shortened by 7 bases and J by 4 bases, with 25 bases between the two germline ends. The CDR3 covers 17 residues. The V gene's germline CDR1 is SQVTM and CDR2 ANQGSEA. CDR3 nucleotides: TGCAGCGCAAGGGACATAGGGGAAATACGGGGCACCGGGGAGCTGTTTTTT. This codes for CSARDIGEIRGTGELFF.

The chain joins TRBV2 to TRBJ1-1, with D maybe TRBD1 (6 bases). The CDR3 has 12 amino acids. Trimming removed 8 bases at V and 8 bases at J, with 15 bases between. Looked up from germline, CDR1 is SNHLY and CDR2 is FYNNEI. The CDR3 nucleotides are TGTGCCAGCCAAGATACAGGACAGGAAGCTTTCTTT. This sequence encodes CASQDTGQEAFF.

The V call is TRBV6-5, the J call TRBJ2-5; D not certain. The CDR3 has 11 amino acids. The germline gives CDR1 MNHEY, CDR2 SVGAGI. The V and J ends lost 7 bases and 5 bases respectively, with 8 bases between them. Here the CDR3 reads CASMGWETQYF. Written as DNA, the CDR3 is TGTGCCAGCATGGGATGGGAGACCCAGTACTTC.

The chain is built from TRBV29-1 and TRBJ2-1; no reliable D call. Germline V gene lookup returns CDR1 SQVTM and CDR2 ANQGSEA. The CDR3 sequence is 12 residues long. V lost 4 bases to trimming and J lost 2 bases, with 6 bases between them. In DNA, the CDR3 is TGCAGCGTTGGAGACACCTACAATGAGCAGTTCTTC. This gives the protein CSVGDTYNEQFF.

The rearrangement uses TRBV4-2 and TRBJ2-1; TRBD2 matches at 8 bases. Germline V CDR1 and CDR2: LGHNA, YNFKEQ. V was pared by 6 bases and J by 14 bases, with 18 bases of the junction left unmatched. The CDR3 has 15 amino acids. The CDR3 reads CASSRRSGSPGVEFF. DNA of the CDR3: TGTGCCAGCAGTAGGAGAAGCGGGAGCCCAGGGGTCGAGTTCTTC.

CDR3 DNA sequence: TGTGCCAGCAGTGGCGTTGCGGCGGCCTCCTACAATGAGCAGTTCTTC. Protein: CASSGVAAASYNEQFF. The genes are TRBV6-1 and TRBJ2-1; no clear D gene. This CDR3 has 16 residues. CDR1 and CDR2 from the germline V gene are MNHNS and SASEGT. V was cut by 4 bases and J by 0 bases, with 13 bases left in between.

V is TRBV5-1 and J is TRBJ2-1, with TRBD2 matching 7 bases. From germline, CDR1 is SGHRS and CDR2 YFSETQ. The CDR3 loop spans 14 amino acids. The V segment lost 1 base and the J segment 7 bases; nucleotides outside the gene matches: 5. This CDR3 is CASSLTGGWNEQFF. In DNA form, the CDR3 reads TGCGCCAGCAGCTTGACGGGGGGTTGGAATGAGCAGTTCTTC. Full variable domain (remainder filled in from reference TRBV5-1 and TRBJ2-1): KAGVTQTPRYLIKTRGQQVTLSCSPISGHRSVSWYQQTPGQGLQFLFEYFSETQRNKGNFPGRFSGRQFSNSRSEMNVSTLELGDSALYLCASSLTGGWNEQFFGPGTRLTVL.

The sample holds a few counts of this clone. The V call is TRBV19, the J call TRBJ1-6; no clear D gene. The CDR3 loop spans 16 amino acids. Germline V gene data show CDR1 as LNHDA and CDR2 as SQIVND (reference sequence). Trimming pared 3 bases from V and 8 bases from J, leaving 17 bases between. CDR3 coding DNA: TGTGCCAGTAGTATCTCGGGAGTTGGTAGTGATTCACCCCTCCACTTT. Translating it yields CASSISGVGSDSPLHF.

This clone was seen more than once but under ten times. The V and J genes are TRBV19 and TRBJ1-5; 8 positions match TRBD1. V dropped 5 bases and J dropped 11; count of bases not matched to a gene: 11. The germline CDR1 and CDR2 sequences are LNHDA and SQIVND (reference sequence). There are 14 residues in the CDR3. The CDR3 nucleotides are TGTGCCAGTAGTCCGGGGACAGGTTCTGGGGCCCAGCATTTT. It is translated as CASSPGTGSGAQHF.

The table lists this clone with a few counts. V gene TRBV5-1 combines with J gene TRBJ1-1; 7 bases are a match to TRBD1. This CDR3 comprises 14 residues. V lost 4 bases and J lost 1; bases outside the gene matches: 4. Germline CDR1 SGHRS, CDR2 YFSETQ. The CDR3 nucleotides read TGCGCCAGCAGCGTGGGACAGAAGAACACTGAAGCTTTCTTT. Its translation: CASSVGQKNTEAFF.

The rearrangement links TRBV9 to TRBJ2-6; 9 bases fit TRBD1. This CDR3 contains 19 residues. Germline CDR1 and CDR2: SGDLS and YYNGEE. Trimming cost V 4 bases and J 0 bases; bases outside gene matches: 11. CDR3 nucleotide sequence: TGTGCCAGCAGCTTCAGATACAGGGGGCCACTCTCTGGGGCCAACGTCCTGACTTTC. The encoded protein is CASSFRYRGPLSGANVLTF.

The sample holds a few counts of this clone. Other DNA sequences in the same sample also yield this CDR3. This chain joins TRBV18 and TRBJ2-7; TRBD1 matches 7 bases. J lost 1 base, V lost 2 bases, and 5 bases had no gene match. Germline-derived CDR1 and CDR2 are KGHSH and LQKENI. The CDR3 loop spans 15 amino acids. The DNA of the CDR3 is TGTGCCAGCTCACCAGGAACAGGGGTATCCTACGAGCAGTACTTC. It encodes CASSPGTGVSYEQYF.

This clone has just a few counts. This sample also contains other DNA sequences that code for the same CDR3. This sequence joins TRBV29-1 and TRBJ2-3; TRBD1 is a possible D gene (6 bases). Trimming shortened V by 4 bases and J by 3 bases, and 8 bases separated the two germline ends. The length of the CDR3 is 12 residues. In germline, CDR1 is SQVTM, CDR2 ANQGSEA. The CDR3 DNA follows: TGCAGCGTTGGCAGGGGTACAGATACGCAGTATTTT. It encodes CSVGRGTDTQYF.

This chain connects TRBV21-1 to TRBJ2-7. TRBV21-1 is deemed a pseudogene. The CDR3 has 15 amino acids. CDR3 protein: CASSKREGAYYEQYF. The CDR3 DNA sequence: TGTGCCAGCAGCAAAAGGGAGGGGGCCTATTACGAGCAGTACTTC.

This clone showed up just a few times. V gene TRBV5-1 combines with J gene TRBJ2-3, with 9 bases aligning to TRBD1. Germline trimming cut 0 bases from V and 1 base from J; bases unmatched to any gene: 3. CDR1 is SGHRS and CDR2 is YFSETQ in the germline V gene. The CDR3 loop spans 16 amino acids. The CDR3 is CASSLVRDRGTDTQYF. The CDR3 DNA reads as TGCGCCAGCAGCTTGGTTCGGGACAGGGGCACAGATACGCAGTATTTT.

This clone came up a few times. The chain employs TRBV5-1 and TRBJ2-3, with 13 bases fitting TRBD2. Germline values: CDR1 SGHRS, CDR2 YFSETQ. CDR3 length: 18 amino acids. Germline trimming cut 4 bases from V and 2 bases from J; bases unmatched to any gene: 10. The CDR3 spells CASSLGTSGVEPTDTQYF. In DNA form, the CDR3 reads TGCGCCAGCAGCCTTGGGACTAGCGGGGTGGAGCCCACAGATACGCAGTATTTT.

This chain uses TRBV29-1 with TRBJ2-3, with TRBD1 matching over 8 bases. The trim removed 4 bases at V and 8 bases at J, leaving 11 bases unmatched. The CDR3 is 14 residues long. The germline gives CDR1 SQVTM, CDR2 ANQGSEA. The CDR3 bases are TGCAGCGTTGTACCGGGACAGGCTCAGGTTACGCAGTATTTT. Amino acid sequence: CSVVPGQAQVTQYF.

This clone was found a few times. This chain connects TRBV5-1 to TRBJ2-7; TRBD1 or TRBD2 may be the D gene (5 bases each). Trimming took 4 bases from V and 7 from J, leaving 15 bases between them. The CDR3 consists of 13 residues. Germline loops: CDR1 SGHRS, CDR2 YFSETQ. The CDR3 loop reads CASSPGTAVEQYF. The CDR3 DNA reads TGCGCCAGCAGCCCCGGGACGGCTGTAGAGCAGTACTTC. Combining the CDR3 with reference TRBV5-1 and TRBJ2-7 gives the whole variable domain KAGVTQTPRYLIKTRGQQVTLSCSPISGHRSVSWYQQTPGQGLQFLFEYFSETQRNKGNFPGRFSGRQFSNSRSEMNVSTLELGDSALYLCASSPGTAVEQYFGPGTRLTVT.

This clone was counted between two and nine times. The chain combines TRBV11-3 with TRBJ2-3; a possible D gene is TRBD1 (6 bases). Between the trimmed V and J ends, which lost 4 bases and 6 bases, there was a span of 17 bases. This CDR3 contains 15 residues. CDR1 and CDR2 (germline): SGHNT, YENEEA. This CDR3 reads CASSYRDTPFDTQYF. In DNA, the CDR3 is TGTGCCAGCAGCTACCGGGACACCCCGTTTGATACGCAGTATTTT.

This clone has a handful of counts. The chain's CDR3 is CASSQVRVAGEGNIQYF. CDR3 bases: TGCGCCAGCAGCCAAGTTCGGGTCGCGGGAGAGGGAAACATTCAGTACTTC. The chain is built from TRBV4-1 and TRBJ2-4; TRBD2 matches 7 bases. Germline assignment: CDR1 MGHRA and CDR2 YSYEKL. The V and J ends lost 1 base and 6 bases, in that order; junction bases with no gene match: 12. CDR3 size: 17 residues.

The V call is TRBV4-2, the J call TRBJ2-3; D unclear. The CDR3 extends over 16 amino acids. Trimming removed 4 bases from V and 4 bases from J, with 18 bases in between. Per the germline V gene, CDR1 is LGHNA and CDR2 is YNFKEQ. CDR3 loop: CASSRGLGKDSDTQYF. The CDR3 DNA reads as TGTGCCAGCAGCCGTGGATTGGGGAAGGATTCAGATACGCAGTATTTT.

The CDR3 nucleotides read TGTGCCAGCAGCTTTCGGAGGGCCCCCTACAATGAGCAGTTCTTC. Its protein product is CASSFRRAPYNEQFF. The chain uses TRBV7-9 and TRBJ2-1, with D possibly matching TRBD2 (6 bases). V lost 3 bases to trimming and J lost 2 bases, with 11 bases between them. CDR3 size: 15 residues. Germline CDR1 reads SEHNR; CDR2 reads FQNEAQ (reference sequence).

This chain uses TRBV28 with TRBJ2-3; 13 positions agree with TRBD2. V trimming: 5 bases; J trimming: 5 bases; junction bases outside the gene matches: 16. The CDR3 sequence is 19 residues long. Germline CDR1 MDHEN, CDR2 SYDVKM. Here the CDR3 reads CASSELPPGGLAGKDTQYF. CDR3 in DNA: TGTGCCAGCAGTGAACTACCCCCAGGGGGACTAGCGGGGAAAGATACGCAGTATTTT.